The TCR beta chain described here comes from a study of early T cells in non-severe SARS-CoV-2 infection. Study-level findings and limits: The matching step, a VDJdb search, favored anti-spike CD8 responses and missed private and CD4 specificities.

The sample holds many counts of this clonotype. Antigen unknown. Attachment of unique molecular identifiers was made to individual cDNA molecules. TCRdb independently ran MiXCR on the 5' RACE reads; one entry per CDR3 protein. The table lists tens of thousands of distinct CDR3 sequences, roughly 5.3% of them singletons. Trimming left V 4 bases short and J 6 bases short, with 10 bases between. CDR3 length: 13 residues. The germline V gene has CDR1 SGHAT and CDR2 FQNNGV. This clonotype originated in an adult who was a healthcare worker with PCR-confirmed SARS-CoV-2 infection or an uninfected control (not recorded which). The chain has TRBV11-2 and TRBJ2-1; TRBD2 might be the D (6 bases). The source material was whole blood. The CDR3 loop reads CASSWGVSNEQFF. CDR3 nucleotide sequence: TGTGCCAGCAGCTGGGGGGTGAGCAATGAGCAGTTCTTC.